This passage covers 29 T cell receptor beta chains from one sample sequenced in a study of shared clonotypes between healthy human individuals. Assay: immunoSEQ multiplex PCR; the TCRdb copy retains only in-frame clones and omits some. Among fewer than 1.4 million clones listed, about 80% were seen once. Material: memory CD4+ T cells from PBMCs. Documented subset: CD45RA-negative fraction. The receptors here all came from a man aged 18 to 29 in good health. Some clones in this sample may be carry-over from other donors' samples.

The chain recombines TRBV5-4 with TRBJ1-4; 7 nucleotides align to TRBD1. Per germline, CDR1 SGHNT and CDR2 YYREEE (reference sequence). J gave up 8 bases and V 4 bases, and 11 bases lay outside the gene matches. This CDR3 is 15 amino acids long. CDR3 loop: CASSPRQGGPEKLFF. The CDR3 region has the DNA TGTGCCAGCAGCCCACGACAGGGAGGCCCGGAAAAACTGTTTTTT.

This chain connects TRBV5-6 to TRBJ1-2; 12 nucleotides align to TRBD1. CDR1 and CDR2 (germline): SGHDT, YYEEEE. The ends lost 0 bases at V and 7 bases at J; junction bases unmatched: 7. This CDR3 is built from 16 residues. The DNA for the CDR3 is TGTGCCAGCAGCTTGGGATCGGGACAGGGGGCAGGTGGCTACACCTTC. This encodes CASSLGSGQGAGGYTF.

J is TRBJ2-7 and V is TRBV28, with 7 positions matching TRBD1. With 4 bases clipped from V and 2 bases from J, the junction kept 5 bases outside the gene matches. The CDR3 length is 14 residues. The germline V gene encodes CDR1 MDHEN and CDR2 SYDVKM. The CDR3 spells CASSSPGQPYEQYF. CDR3 nucleotides: TGTGCCAGCAGTTCACCGGGACAGCCCTACGAGCAGTACTTC.

The chain employs TRBV6-6 and TRBJ2-5; 12 bases fit TRBD2. Germline CDR1 is MNHNY and CDR2 is SVGAGI (reference sequence). V lost 7 bases to trimming and J lost 5 bases; unmatched junction nucleotides: 2. The CDR3 contains 13 residues. CDR3 region: CASILAGGETQYF. For the CDR3, the DNA is TGTGCCAGCATCCTAGCGGGGGGGGAGACCCAGTACTTC.

The chain links TRBV27 to TRBJ2-3; weak D call: TRBD2 (6 bases). The CDR3 covers 15 residues. V was shortened by 0 bases and J by 2 bases, with 9 bases between the two germline ends. Germline V CDR1 and CDR2: MNHEY, SMNVEV (reference sequence). This CDR3 reads CASSLSAGFTDTQYF. The CDR3 DNA reads as TGTGCCAGCAGTTTATCAGCGGGCTTCACAGATACGCAGTATTTT.

DNA of the CDR3: TGTGCCAGCAGGAGCCGGGACAGGGGATATGGCTACACCTTC. Translated, it gives CASRSRDRGYGYTF. This chain uses TRBV2 with TRBJ1-2; 10 nucleotides line up with TRBD1. CDR3 length: 14 amino acids. Germline V gene sequence: CDR1 SNHLY, CDR2 FYNNEI. With V trimmed by 6 bases and J by 5 bases, 6 bases remained unmatched.

V and J are TRBV5-1 and TRBJ2-1; 10 bases agree with TRBD2. The CDR3 runs to 17 residues. The trim removed 1 base at V and 0 bases at J, leaving 4 bases unmatched. Germline CDR1 SGHRS, CDR2 YFSETQ. CDR3 DNA sequence: TGCGCCAGCAGCTTGAAACTAGCGGGGAGCTCCTACAATGAGCAGTTCTTC. This encodes CASSLKLAGSSYNEQFF. Supplemented by reference TRBV5-1 and TRBJ2-1, the full variable domain reads KAGVTQTPRYLIKTRGQQVTLSCSPISGHRSVSWYQQTPGQGLQFLFEYFSETQRNKGNFPGRFSGRQFSNSRSEMNVSTLELGDSALYLCASSLKLAGSSYNEQFFGPGTRLTVL.

This chain links TRBV4-3 with TRBJ1-2; weak D call: TRBD1 (5 bases). Germline CDR1 and CDR2: LGHNA and YSLEER. V shed 4 bases and J shed 7 bases, with 16 bases lying between them. This CDR3 comprises 14 residues. The chain's CDR3 is CASSLGGTSGGYTF. Written as DNA, the CDR3 is TGCGCCAGCAGCCTTGGTGGGACTTCAGGTGGCTACACCTTC.

This clone was counted many times. Different DNA sequences within this sample yield the same CDR3. V usage is TRBV29-1 and J usage is TRBJ1-1; D may be TRBD1 (5 bases). Germline CDR1 SQVTM, CDR2 ANQGSEA. Trimming cost V 4 bases and J 1 base, with 10 bases left between them. CDR3 length: 13 amino acids. CDR3 sequence: CSVAQGTNTEAFF. CDR3 sequence (DNA): TGCAGCGTTGCGCAGGGAACGAACACTGAAGCTTTCTTT.

The rearrangement joins TRBV5-1 to TRBJ2-3; D call uncertain. The CDR3 consists of 14 residues. The germline V and J ends were trimmed by 7 bases and 2 bases, with 14 bases remaining between them. Germline V gene sequence: CDR1 SGHRS, CDR2 YFSETQ. CDR3 sequence (DNA): TGCGCCAGCTCCCCTGCACGGCACACAGATACGCAGTATTTT. Amino acids: CASSPARHTDTQYF.

This chain joins TRBV5-5 and TRBJ1-5; D is unresolved. Germline V gene data show CDR1 as SGHKS and CDR2 as YYEKEE (reference sequence). Trimming shortened V by 0 bases and J by 3 bases, and 7 bases separated the two germline ends. This CDR3 has 14 amino acids. For the CDR3, the DNA is TGTGCCAGCAGCTTGGGTAGGGACAATCAGCCCCAGCATTTT. Translated: CASSLGRDNQPQHF.

The chain combines TRBV11-2 with TRBJ2-7, with 9 nucleotides matching TRBD1. Trimming cost V 0 bases and J 2 bases; bases outside gene matches: 14. CDR1 is SGHAT and CDR2 is FQNNGV in the germline V gene. This CDR3 has 19 amino acids. DNA of the CDR3: TGTGCCAGCAGCTTAGAGCGAGGGGGCGGCGGGACAGGGACCTACGAGCAGTACTTC. Its translation is CASSLERGGGGTGTYEQYF.

The CDR3 DNA reads as TGTGCCAGCAGGCACAGGGTCACTGAAGCTTTCTTT. Translation gives CASRHRVTEAFF. This sequence joins TRBV28 and TRBJ1-1, with a tentative D call TRBD1 (6 bases). Germline assignment: CDR1 MDHEN and CDR2 SYDVKM. This CDR3 has 12 amino acids. The ends were cut back, 6 bases at V and 4 bases at J, with 9 bases in the middle. The variable domain in full, with the rest retrieved from reference TRBV28 and TRBJ1-1, is DVKVTQSSRYLVKRTGEKVFLECVQDMDHENMFWYRQDPGLGLRLIYFSYDVKMKEKGDIPEGYSVSREKKERFSLILESASTNQTSMYLCASRHRVTEAFFGQGTRLTVV.

The chain combines TRBV2 with TRBJ2-3; no reliable D call. The CDR3 consists of 12 residues. In germline, CDR1 is SNHLY, CDR2 FYNNEI. V dropped 7 bases and J dropped 6 bases, with 11 bases sitting between them. This CDR3 is CASNLAEDTQYF. CDR3 in DNA: TGTGCCAGCAATTTAGCTGAGGATACGCAGTATTTT.

This clone was recorded a few times. The chain employs TRBV19 and TRBJ2-2; no firm D call. Per the germline V gene, CDR1 is LNHDA and CDR2 is SQIVND (reference sequence). V was cut by 1 base and J by 6 bases, with 3 bases left in between. The CDR3 is 12 residues long. This chain's CDR3 is CASSIASGELFF. CDR3 DNA: TGTGCCAGTAGTATAGCCTCCGGGGAGCTGTTTTTT.

The rearrangement uses TRBV15 and TRBJ1-1; D might be TRBD1 (5 bases). CDR1 LNHNV and CDR2 YYDKDF come from the germline V gene (reference sequence). The CDR3 is made up of 13 amino acids. Trimming shortened V by 5 bases and J by 3 bases, and 10 bases separated the two germline ends. This chain's CDR3 is CATSVTGDTEAFF. DNA of the CDR3: TGTGCCACCAGCGTAACAGGTGACACTGAAGCTTTCTTT. Using reference TRBV15 and TRBJ1-1 for the parts outside the CDR3, the full variable domain is DAMVIQNPRYQVTQFGKPVTLSCSQTLNHNVMYWYQQKSSQAPKLLFHYYDKDFNNEADTPDNFQSRRPNTSFCFLDIRSPGLGDTAMYLCATSVTGDTEAFFGQGTRLTVV.

The genes are TRBV18 and TRBJ1-4, with TRBD1 matching 7 bases. The CDR3 runs 12 residues. The germline V gene has CDR1 KGHSH and CDR2 LQKENI. V dropped 1 base and J dropped 12; count of bases not matched to a gene: 2. Here the CDR3 reads CASSPRGTELFF. The CDR3 DNA reads as TGTGCCAGCTCACCACGTGGGACAGAACTGTTTTTT.

As regards this clone: This could be a read error, since a much larger clone is one nucleotide away. The sample has other DNA sequences that encode this CDR3 too. The rearrangement links TRBV5-1 to TRBJ1-5; 7 bases map to TRBD1. The CDR3 runs 14 residues. Germline loops: CDR1 SGHRS, CDR2 YFSETQ. The junction had 3 bases not matched to a gene; V was cut back by 3 bases and J by 3 bases. CDR3 nucleotide sequence: TGCGCCAGCAGCTCGGGACAGCCCAATCAGCCCCAGCATTTT. As protein: CASSSGQPNQPQHF.

This clone came up a few times. V and J are TRBV30 and TRBJ2-7; TRBD2 might be the D (7 bases). The V gene's germline CDR1 is GTSNPN and CDR2 SVGIG (reference sequence). The CDR3 totals 14 residues. The ends were cut back, 2 bases at V and 5 bases at J, with 16 bases in the middle. For the CDR3, the DNA is TGTGCCTGGAGTCCGGGGAGGGGGAACAACGAGCAGTACTTC. Amino acids: CAWSPGRGNNEQYF.

There are many counts of this clone. The V and J genes are TRBV7-3 and TRBJ2-5; TRBD2 matches 14 bases. The CDR3 has 18 residues. Germline CDR1 and CDR2: SGHTA and FQGTGA. With V trimmed by 5 bases and J by 7 bases, 15 bases remained unmatched. The CDR3 reads CASSLGGLTSGRAGTQYF. DNA of the CDR3: TGTGCCAGCAGCCTAGGAGGACTGACTAGCGGGAGGGCCGGGACCCAGTACTTC. Full variable domain (rest looked up from reference TRBV7-3 and TRBJ2-5): GAGVSQTPSNKVTEKGKYVELRCDPISGHTALYWYRQSLGQGPEFLIYFQGTGAADDSGLPNDRFFAVRPEGSVSTLKIQRTERGDSAVYLCASSLGGLTSGRAGTQYFGPGTRLLVL.

This clone was counted once. The chain links TRBV28 to TRBJ2-7, with D unclear. CDR3 size: 13 residues. Trimming took 7 bases from V and 3 from J, leaving 13 bases between them. The germline CDR1 and CDR2 sequences are MDHEN and SYDVKM. The chain's CDR3 is CASMGASLYEQYF. DNA of the CDR3: TGTGCCAGCATGGGCGCCAGTCTCTACGAGCAGTACTTC. Variable domain in full (rest from reference TRBV28 and TRBJ2-7): DVKVTQSSRYLVKRTGEKVFLECVQDMDHENMFWYRQDPGLGLRLIYFSYDVKMKEKGDIPEGYSVSREKKERFSLILESASTNQTSMYLCASMGASLYEQYFGPGTRLTVT.

V gene TRBV2 combines with J gene TRBJ2-3; no definite D call. The V and J ends lost 3 bases and 4 bases respectively, with 5 bases between them. Germline values: CDR1 SNHLY, CDR2 FYNNEI. The CDR3 totals 12 residues. CDR3 residues: CASSDTSDTQYF. The CDR3, as DNA: TGTGCCAGCAGTGACACCTCAGATACGCAGTATTTT. Full variable domain (remainder filled in from reference TRBV2 and TRBJ2-3): EPEVTQTPSHQVTQMGQEVILRCVPISNHLYFYWYRQILGQKVEFLVSFYNNEISEKSEIFDDQFSVERPDGSNFTLKIRSTKLEDSAMYFCASSDTSDTQYFGPGTRLTVL.

V is TRBV7-9 and J is TRBJ1-5, with unresolved D. The length of the CDR3 is 15 residues. CDR1 is SEHNR and CDR2 is FQNEAQ in the germline V gene (reference sequence). Trimming stripped 1 base from V and 4 bases from J, with 11 bases between. In DNA, the CDR3 is TGTGCCAGCAGCTTAGAGGCAGGATCAAATCAGCCCCAGCATTTT. Its protein product is CASSLEAGSNQPQHF.

This clone was seen only once. The genes are TRBV30 and TRBJ1-3; D gene unclear. Trimming took 4 bases from V and 0 from J, leaving 10 bases between them. Germline V CDR1 and CDR2: GTSNPN, SVGIG (reference sequence). This CDR3 has 14 residues. The chain's CDR3 is CAWMPRFSGNTIYF. The CDR3 coding sequence is TGTGCCTGGATGCCCAGGTTCTCTGGAAACACCATATATTTT.

J is TRBJ2-5 and V is TRBV18, with TRBD2 matching over 9 bases. The CDR3 runs 16 residues. J gave up 0 bases and V 2 bases, and 4 bases lay outside the gene matches. The germline V gene encodes CDR1 KGHSH and CDR2 LQKENI. The CDR3 region is CASSPNRLADQETQYF. CDR3 DNA: TGTGCCAGCTCACCAAACAGACTAGCGGACCAAGAGACCCAGTACTTC. Full variable domain (missing parts from reference TRBV18 and TRBJ2-5): NAGVMQNPRHLVRRRGQEARLRCSPMKGHSHVYWYRQLPEEGLKFMVYLQKENIIDESGMPKERFSAEFPKEGPSILRIQQVVRGDSAAYFCASSPNRLADQETQYFGPGTRLLVL.

The V and J genes are TRBV5-1 and TRBJ2-3; either TRBD1 or TRBD2 may supply D (5 bases each). Germline V gene data show CDR1 as SGHRS and CDR2 as YFSETQ. CDR3 length equals 15 residues. Trimming pared 2 bases from V and 6 bases from J, leaving 16 bases between. The CDR3 region has the DNA TGCGCCAGCAGCTTCAGGGAGAAGATAGGGGATACGCAGTATTTT. Translating it yields CASSFREKIGDTQYF.

Notes on this clone: This CDR3 is also generated by other DNA sequences in the sample. The chain couples TRBV18 to TRBJ2-1, with no clear D. Germline V gene data show CDR1 as KGHSH and CDR2 as LQKENI. The ends were cut back, 2 bases at V and 1 base at J, with 6 bases in the middle. The CDR3 extends over 14 amino acids. CDR3 loop: CASSPTRSYNEQFF. The CDR3 DNA is TGTGCCAGCTCACCAACCCGGTCCTACAATGAGCAGTTCTTC. Full variable domain (outside the CDR3, taken from reference TRBV18 and TRBJ2-1): NAGVMQNPRHLVRRRGQEARLRCSPMKGHSHVYWYRQLPEEGLKFMVYLQKENIIDESGMPKERFSAEFPKEGPSILRIQQVVRGDSAAYFCASSPTRSYNEQFFGPGTRLTVL.

This clone appeared a single time. This chain joins TRBV5-1 and TRBJ2-3, with D possibly matching TRBD2 (5 bases). V gave up 4 bases and J gave up 4 bases, with 13 bases separating them. CDR3 length: 14 amino acids. CDR1 is SGHRS, CDR2 YFSETQ, per germline. The CDR3 bases are TGCGCCAGCAGCCTACTAGTAGTCTCAGATACGCAGTATTTT. Protein: CASSLLVVSDTQYF.

The rearrangement links TRBV29-1 to TRBJ1-2; D call uncertain. CDR1 is SQVTM, CDR2 ANQGSEA, per germline. Deletions cut 4 bases from V and 2 bases from J, with 8 bases between. The CDR3 has 12 amino acids. For the CDR3, the DNA is TGCAGCGTTGCCGCGGCAAACTATGGCTACACCTTC. Translating gives CSVAAANYGYTF.